These 8 T cell receptor beta chains came from one sample sequenced in a study of blood T cell repertoires in COVID-19 (dated by TCRdb to 2018 to 2020). Library prep was done by the immunoSEQ multiplex PCR assay. TCRdb took this table from immuneACCESS and kept in-frame rearrangements with V and J called. Such tables lack part of the clones; where checked against another copy, unresolved V genes explain under half of the gap, and the rest is unexplained. The sample data list around 62,000 clones, and roughly 92% of these were observed just once. About 3% of the sample is held by the ten biggest clonotypes. The sequenced sample was peripheral blood. These receptors were collected from a man between 70 and 80 years old with active COVID-19.

The V gene is TRBV19, the J gene TRBJ2-7; the D is unclear. Germline CDR1 is LNHDA and CDR2 is SQIVND (reference sequence). Trimming cost V 4 bases and J 4 bases, with 14 bases left between them. CDR3 length equals 14 residues. The CDR3 DNA is TGTGCCAGTAGTACCAACCACCAGACTTACGAGCAGTACTTC. It is translated as CASSTNHQTYEQYF.

The rearrangement joins TRBV5-1 to TRBJ2-3; 7 bases match TRBD2. CDR1 is SGHRS and CDR2 is YFSETQ in the germline V gene. The V gene end was trimmed by 0 bases and the J gene end by 0 bases; junction bases not matched to a gene: 10. This CDR3 contains 18 residues. The DNA for the CDR3 is TGCGCCAGCAGCTTGGGGCGGGGGAACGGTATGAGCACAGATACGCAGTATTTT. Its translation: CASSLGRGNGMSTDTQYF.

The chain couples TRBV19 to TRBJ2-1; D is ambiguous. CDR1 is LNHDA, CDR2 SQIVND, per germline (reference sequence). The CDR3 consists of 12 residues. Trimming shortened V by 6 bases and J by 7 bases, and 10 bases separated the two germline ends. CDR3 protein: CASSGYGNEQFF. The DNA for the CDR3 is TGTGCCAGTAGCGGATACGGGAATGAGCAGTTCTTC.

The chain recombines TRBV27 with TRBJ2-2, with 8 bases lining up with TRBD2. The germline gives CDR1 MNHEY, CDR2 SMNVEV (reference sequence). This CDR3 region has 18 residues. The V gene end was trimmed by 3 bases and the J gene end by 7 bases; junction bases not matched to a gene: 16. CDR3 in amino acids: CASSFTSRLAGFLGELFF. CDR3 bases: TGTGCCAGCAGTTTCACCTCGCGGCTAGCGGGTTTCCTCGGGGAGCTGTTTTTT.

V gene TRBV12-3 or TRBV12-4 combines with J gene TRBJ1-4, with D possibly TRBD1 on 6 matching bases. Deletions cut 6 bases from V and 7 bases from J, with 12 bases between. The CDR3 extends over 13 amino acids. In DNA, the CDR3 is TGTGCCAGCAGCCGGTTGACAGGTGAAAAACTGTTTTTT. It codes for CASSRLTGEKLFF.

This sequence joins TRBV19 and TRBJ1-2; TRBD1 matches at 7 bases. The junction had 12 bases not matched to a gene; V was cut back by 7 bases and J by 7 bases. CDR3 size: 14 residues. Germline V gene sequence: CDR1 LNHDA, CDR2 SQIVND (reference sequence). As DNA, the CDR3 is TGTGCCAGTATTGGACAGGCACATTTATCTGGCTACACCTTC. It yields the protein CASIGQAHLSGYTF.

The chain carries TRBV27 and TRBJ2-3, with 11 nucleotides matching TRBD2. The ends lost 8 bases at V and 9 bases at J; junction bases unmatched: 13. Germline V CDR1 and CDR2: MNHEY, SMNVEV (reference sequence). CDR3 size: 15 residues. The CDR3 nucleotides are TGTGCCAGCGGGCGTGGTAGCGGGGGGGCTTGGACGCAGTATTTT. It encodes CASGRGSGGAWTQYF.

The chain links TRBV6-5 to TRBJ2-5; unclear D gene. CDR3 size: 15 residues. CDR1 and CDR2 from the germline V gene are MNHEY and SVGAGI. The ends were cut back, 0 bases at V and 5 bases at J, with 13 bases in the middle. The DNA for the CDR3 is TGTGCCAGCAGTTACTCCCTCCGGGTCCTGGAGACCCAGTACTTC. Its translation is CASSYSLRVLETQYF.